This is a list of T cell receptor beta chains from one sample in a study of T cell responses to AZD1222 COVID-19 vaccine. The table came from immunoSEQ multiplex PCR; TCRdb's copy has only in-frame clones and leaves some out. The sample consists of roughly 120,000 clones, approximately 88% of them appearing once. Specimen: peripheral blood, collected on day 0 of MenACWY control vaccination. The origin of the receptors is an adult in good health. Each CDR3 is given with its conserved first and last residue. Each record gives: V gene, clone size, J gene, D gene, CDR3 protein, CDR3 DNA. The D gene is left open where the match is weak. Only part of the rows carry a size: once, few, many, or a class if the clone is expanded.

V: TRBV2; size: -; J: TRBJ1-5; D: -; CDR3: CASKKDPAPQPQHF; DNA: TGTGCCAGCAAGAAGGACCCGGCCCCTCAGCCCCAGCATTTT
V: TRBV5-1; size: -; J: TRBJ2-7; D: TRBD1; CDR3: CASSYGQGGYEQYF; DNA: TGCGCCAGCAGCTACGGACAGGGGGGCTACGAGCAGTACTTC
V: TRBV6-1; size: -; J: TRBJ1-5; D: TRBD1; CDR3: CASSELGGDRPQHF; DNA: TGTGCCAGCAGTGAATTGGGCGGGGACAGGCCCCAGCATTTT
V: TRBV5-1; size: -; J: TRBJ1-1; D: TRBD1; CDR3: CASSVLTGQENTEAFF; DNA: TGCGCCAGCAGTGTCCTTACGGGACAGGAGAACACTGAAGCTTTCTTT
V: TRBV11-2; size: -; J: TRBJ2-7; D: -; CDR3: CASRNPGHRVGRRGYEQYF; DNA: TGTGCCAGCAGAAACCCGGGACATAGGGTTGGGAGACGGGGCTACGAGCAGTACTTC
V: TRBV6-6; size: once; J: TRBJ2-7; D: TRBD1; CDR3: CASSPSGQGYEQYF; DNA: TGTGCCAGCAGTCCCTCGGGACAGGGGTACGAGCAGTACTTC
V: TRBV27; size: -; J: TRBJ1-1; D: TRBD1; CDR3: CASSFRDRGEAFF; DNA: TGTGCCAGCAGTTTTCGGGACAGGGGTGAAGCTTTCTTT
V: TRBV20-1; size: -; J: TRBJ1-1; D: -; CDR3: CSARHREAFF; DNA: TGCAGTGCTAGACACCGTGAAGCTTTCTTT
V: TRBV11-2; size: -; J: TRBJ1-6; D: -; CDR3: CASRGFSSYNSPLHF; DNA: TGTGCCAGCCGGGGGTTTAGCTCCTATAATTCACCCCTCCACTTT
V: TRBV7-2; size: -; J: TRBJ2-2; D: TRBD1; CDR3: CASSSGTDYTGELFF; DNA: TGTGCCAGCAGCTCCGGGACAGACTACACCGGGGAGCTGTTTTTT
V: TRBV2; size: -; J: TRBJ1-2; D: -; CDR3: CASSVATGYYGYTF; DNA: TGTGCCAGCAGTGTGGCCACCGGGTACTATGGCTACACCTTC
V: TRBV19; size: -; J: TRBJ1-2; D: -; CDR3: CASSYSYYGYTF; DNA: TGTGCCAGTAGTTACTCCTACTATGGCTACACCTTC
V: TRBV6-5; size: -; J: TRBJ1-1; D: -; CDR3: CASSYSRGVETEAFF; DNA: TGTGCCAGCAGTTACTCAAGAGGGGTTGAGACTGAAGCTTTCTTT
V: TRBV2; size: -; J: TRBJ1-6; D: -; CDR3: CASSRGSPDSPLHF; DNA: TGTGCCAGCAGCCGCGGGAGTCCTGACTCACCCCTCCACTTT
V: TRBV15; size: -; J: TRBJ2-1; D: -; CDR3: CATSRDLGTHDNEQFF; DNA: TGTGCCACCAGCAGAGATCTTGGGACCCATGACAATGAGCAGTTCTTC
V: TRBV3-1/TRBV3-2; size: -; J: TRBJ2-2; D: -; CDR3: CASSPYAGTTTGELFF; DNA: TGTGCCAGCAGCCCTTACGCCGGGACAACCACCGGGGAGCTGTTTTTT